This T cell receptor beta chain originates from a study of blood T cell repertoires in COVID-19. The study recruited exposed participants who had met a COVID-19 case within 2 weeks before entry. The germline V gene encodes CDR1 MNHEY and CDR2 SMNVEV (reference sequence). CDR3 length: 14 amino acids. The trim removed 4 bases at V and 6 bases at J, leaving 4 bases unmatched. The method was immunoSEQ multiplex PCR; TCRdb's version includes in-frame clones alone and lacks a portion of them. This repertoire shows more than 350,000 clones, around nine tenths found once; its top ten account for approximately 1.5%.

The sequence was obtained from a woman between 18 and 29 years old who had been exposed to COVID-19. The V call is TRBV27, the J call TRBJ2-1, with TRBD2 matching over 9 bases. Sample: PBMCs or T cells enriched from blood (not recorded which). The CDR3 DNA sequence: TGTGCCAGCAGTTCTAGCGGGATAGGCAATGAGCAGTTCTTC. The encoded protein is CASSSSGIGNEQFF.